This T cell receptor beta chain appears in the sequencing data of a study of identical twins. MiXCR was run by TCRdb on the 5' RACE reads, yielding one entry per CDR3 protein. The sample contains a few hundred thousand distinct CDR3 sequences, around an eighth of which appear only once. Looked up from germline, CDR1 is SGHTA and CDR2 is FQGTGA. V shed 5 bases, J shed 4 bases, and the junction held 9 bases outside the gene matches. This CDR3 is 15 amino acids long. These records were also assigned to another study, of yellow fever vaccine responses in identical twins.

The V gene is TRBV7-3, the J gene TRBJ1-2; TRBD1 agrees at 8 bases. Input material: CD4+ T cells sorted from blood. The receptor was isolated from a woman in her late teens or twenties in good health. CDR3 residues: CASSPSDRASYGYTF. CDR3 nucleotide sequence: TGTGCCAGCAGCCCATCGGACAGGGCGTCCTATGGCTACACCTTC.